This is a list of T cell receptor beta chains from one sample in a study of shared clonotypes between healthy human individuals. Sequencing used immunoSEQ multiplex PCR; TCRdb keeps in-frame clones, though not all of them. The table has about 2 million clones, 85% to 95% seen once. The source material was naive CD4+ T cells sorted from blood. These TCRs come from a man younger than 30 in good health. The CDR3 runs from the conserved cysteine through the conserved F or W. A D gene is named only where the DNA matches it firmly. Clone sizes are given selectively: once, few, many, or a class where the clone is expanded.

V gene	clone size	D gene	J gene	CDR3 protein	CDR3 DNA
TRBV10-3	NA	NA	TRBJ2-5	CAISESRGDETQYF	TGTGCCATCAGTGAGTCGAGGGGGGACGAGACCCAGTACTTC
TRBV1	NA	NA	TRBJ2-5	CTSSQPECVVETQYF	TGCACCAGCAGCCAACCAGAATGCGTGGTAGAGACCCAGTACTTC
TRBV6-5	NA	TRBD1	TRBJ2-1	CATSGTGAVNEQFF	TGTGCCACCAGTGGTACAGGGGCGGTCAATGAGCAGTTCTTC
TRBV25-1	NA	NA	TRBJ1-2	CASSPDTGRYGYTF	TGTGCCAGCAGTCCCGATACGGGGCGCTATGGCTACACCTTC
TRBV29-1	NA	TRBD1	TRBJ2-3	CSAPGQTWRDTQYF	TGCAGTGCCCCGGGACAGACATGGCGGGATACGCAGTATTTT
TRBV15	NA	TRBD2	TRBJ2-1	CATSRESLAGAKSSYNEQFF	TGTGCCACCAGCAGAGAGAGTCTAGCGGGGGCCAAAAGCTCCTACAATGAGCAGTTCTTC
TRBV4-3	NA	NA	TRBJ1-1	CASSQEIIPGTEAFF	TGCGCCAGCAGCCAGGAGATAATCCCAGGGACTGAAGCTTTCTTT
TRBV7-2	NA	NA	TRBJ2-7	CASSSSSYEQYF	TGTGCCAGCAGTTCCAGCTCCTACGAGCAGTACTTC
TRBV6-5	NA	TRBD1	TRBJ2-7	CASSLGQGSYEQYF	TGTGCCAGCAGTTTGGGACAGGGGAGTTACGAGCAGTACTTC
TRBV6-5	NA	TRBD2	TRBJ2-1	CASSPGLGFKQFF	TGTGCCAGCAGTCCGGGACTAGGGTTCAAGCAGTTCTTC
TRBV5-1	NA	NA	TRBJ1-1	CASSKDSTSTEAFF	TGCGCCAGCAGCAAGGACAGTACGAGCACTGAAGCTTTCTTT
TRBV4-1	NA	NA	TRBJ2-3	CASSQAPAGHTSTDTQYF	TGCGCCAGCAGCCAAGCCCCTGCAGGTCACACTAGCACAGATACGCAGTATTTT
TRBV6-5	NA	TRBD1	TRBJ1-6	CASSRGTGAGSPLHF	TGTGCCAGCAGCCGAGGGACAGGGGCGGGATCACCCCTCCACTTT
TRBV11-2	NA	NA	TRBJ2-7	CASSQGYGSSYEQYF	TGTGCCAGCAGTCAGGGGTACGGCTCCTCCTACGAGCAGTACTTC
TRBV7-8	NA	TRBD2	TRBJ2-3	CASSWDYLTDTQYF	TGTGCCAGCAGTTGGGACTACCTCACAGATACGCAGTATTTT
TRBV18	NA	NA	TRBJ2-5	CASSPPVTQETQYF	TGTGCCAGCTCACCACCGGTCACTCAAGAGACCCAGTACTTC
TRBV9	once	NA	TRBJ1-2	CASSPVKGLGYTF	TGTGCCAGCAGCCCCGTCAAGGGGCTGGGCTACACCTTC
TRBV11-3	once	NA	TRBJ2-5	CASSPEGSPETQYF	TGTGCCAGCAGCCCCGAAGGGAGCCCGGAGACCCAGTACTTC
TRBV6-1	NA	NA	TRBJ1-2	CASSESGSLYGYTF	TGTGCCAGCAGTGAATCAGGGTCCCTCTATGGCTACACCTTC
TRBV2	NA	NA	TRBJ2-3	CASRGGISTDTQYF	TGTGCCAGTAGGGGGGGGATTAGCACAGATACGCAGTATTTT
TRBV19	NA	NA	TRBJ2-3	CASSSRNSMVTDTQYF	TGTGCCAGTAGTAGCCGGAACAGCATGGTTACAGATACGCAGTATTTT
TRBV25-1	NA	TRBD1	TRBJ2-3	CASSLGQKDTQYF	TGTGCCAGCAGTCTGGGACAGAAGGATACGCAGTATTTT
TRBV7-2	NA	NA	TRBJ2-5	CASSYFNQETQYF	TGTGCCAGCAGCTACTTCAACCAAGAGACCCAGTACTTC
TRBV6-4	NA	TRBD1	TRBJ1-6	CASSEGGRSSPLHF	TGTGCCAGCAGTGAAGGGGGCCGGAGTTCACCCCTCCACTTT
TRBV5-1	NA	TRBD1	TRBJ1-6	CASSLGQGQARGASYNSPLHF	TGCGCCAGCAGCTTGGGACAGGGTCAGGCGCGGGGTGCCTCCTATAATTCACCCCTCCACTTT
TRBV5-1	NA	TRBD1	TRBJ1-1	CASSNADRPGTEAFF	TGCGCCAGTAGTAACGCGGACAGGCCGGGCACTGAAGCTTTCTTT
TRBV7-9	once	NA	TRBJ1-1	CASSQERGSFLNTEAFF	TGTGCCAGCAGCCAAGAAAGGGGATCTTTTTTGAACACTGAAGCTTTCTTT
TRBV5-6	NA	NA	TRBJ2-3	CASSFGLISTDTQYF	TGTGCCAGCAGCTTTGGTCTAATAAGCACAGATACGCAGTATTTT
TRBV11-2	NA	NA	TRBJ1-1	CASSLGLVPNTEAFF	TGTGCCAGCAGCTTAGGCCTGGTCCCGAACACTGAAGCTTTCTTT
TRBV5-1	NA	NA	TRBJ2-3	CASSRVAVDTDTQYF	TGCGCCAGCAGTAGGGTAGCGGTGGACACAGATACGCAGTATTTT
TRBV11-3	NA	NA	TRBJ2-7	CASSFTPAGEQYF	TGTGCCAGCAGTTTCACTCCGGCAGGCGAGCAGTACTTC
TRBV10-3	NA	NA	TRBJ2-7	CAISDEAGGEQYF	TGTGCCATCAGTGATGAAGCGGGCGGCGAGCAGTACTTC
TRBV19	NA	NA	TRBJ2-1	CASSIPYSYNEQFF	TGTGCCAGTAGTATTCCGTACTCCTACAATGAGCAGTTCTTC
TRBV6-1	NA	NA	TRBJ2-5	CASSDFVETQYF	TGTGCCAGCAGTGACTTCGTAGAGACCCAGTACTTC
TRBV7-2	NA	TRBD2	TRBJ2-5	CASSGLAGETQYF	TGTGCCAGCTCTGGGCTAGCGGGAGAGACCCAGTACTTC